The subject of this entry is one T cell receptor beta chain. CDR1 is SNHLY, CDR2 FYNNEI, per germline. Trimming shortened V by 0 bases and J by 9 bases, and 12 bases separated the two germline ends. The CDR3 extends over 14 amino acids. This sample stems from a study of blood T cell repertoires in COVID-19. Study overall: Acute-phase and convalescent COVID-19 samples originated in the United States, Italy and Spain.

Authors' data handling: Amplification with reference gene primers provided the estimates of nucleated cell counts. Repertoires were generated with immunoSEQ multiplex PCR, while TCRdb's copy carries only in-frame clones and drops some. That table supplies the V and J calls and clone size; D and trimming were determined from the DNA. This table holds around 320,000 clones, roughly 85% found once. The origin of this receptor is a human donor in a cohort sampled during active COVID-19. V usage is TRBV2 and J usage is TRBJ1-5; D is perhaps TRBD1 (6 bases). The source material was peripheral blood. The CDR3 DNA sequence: TGTGCCAGCAGTGAAGCGAGGGGGGGCCTGCCCCAGCATTTT. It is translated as CASSEARGGLPQHF.